Listed below are T cell receptor beta chains from one sample, sequenced in a study of blood T cell repertoires in COVID-19. Method: immunoSEQ multiplex PCR; TCRdb's copy keeps in-frame clones and lacks some. The sample has some 140,000 clones; roughly 91% are singletons. Sequencing used peripheral blood. These receptors all stem from a middle-aged man with active or convalescent COVID-19. CDR3s include the opening cysteine and the closing phenylalanine or tryptophan. D genes are given only for firm matches. Size values are once, few and many counts, or a class for expanded clones, and some rows have none.

TRBJ2-1 TRBV5-1 15 . TRBD2 TGCGCCAGCAGCGGAAATAGCGGGAGTAGAAATGAGCAGTTCTTC CASSGNSGSRNEQFF
TRBJ2-3 TRBV10-3 17 . TRBD2 TGTGCCACCCGACCAACAGAAGCGGGAGAAGACACAGATACGCAGTATTTT CATRPTEAGEDTDTQYF
TRBJ2-3 TRBV21-1 15 . . TGTGCCAGCAGTTCAGACGCTGTGAGGACAGATACGCAGTATTTT CASSSDAVRTDTQYF
TRBJ1-2 TRBV13 16 once . TGTGCCAGCAGCAAAGAAGGACAGCCCTGGACCTATGGCTACACCTTC CASSKEGQPWTYGYTF
TRBJ2-5 TRBV7-9 17 . TRBD1 TGTGCCAGCAGCCACAAAGGACAGGGCCGGTCTGGATGGACCCAGTACTTC CASSHKGQGRSGWTQYF
TRBJ2-5 TRBV12-5 13 . . TGTGCTAGTGCCTGGGGGCGACAATTGGCCCAGTACTTC CASAWGRQLAQYF
TRBJ2-4 TRBV5-1 15 . TRBD2 TGCGCCAGCTGGAGCGGGGGGGCCGGAGGTGGCATTCAGTACTTC CASWSGGAGGGIQYF
TRBJ2-7 TRBV28 14 . . TGTGCCAGCACCATGGGGGCCCCCTCCTACGAGCAGTACTTC CASTMGAPSYEQYF
TRBJ2-3 TRBV2 12 . . TGTGCCAGCAGCTGGGCCACAGATACGCAGTATTTT CASSWATDTQYF
TRBJ2-5 TRBV6-5 14 . TRBD1 TGTGCCAGCAGGACCGACAGGGAAAGAGAGACCCAGTACTTC CASRTDRERETQYF
TRBJ1-2 TRBV4-2 15 once . TGTGCCAGCAGCCAAGTTGTCAGTTCTAACTATGGCTACACCTTC CASSQVVSSNYGYTF
TRBJ1-2 TRBV6-1 14 once . TGTGCCAGCAGTGAAGTAGCCAGGGAATTCGGCTACACCTTC CASSEVAREFGYTF
TRBJ2-5 TRBV6-1 14 . . TGTGCCAGCAGTGAAGTTTGGACTCAAGAGACCCAGTACTTC CASSEVWTQETQYF
TRBJ1-4 TRBV6-5 14 . . TGTGCCAGCAGCGACGGGCGGGGAGGTGAAAAACTGTTTTTT CASSDGRGGEKLFF
TRBJ1-6 TRBV5-5 14 . TRBD1 TGTGCCAGCAGCGTGGACCCTACAGGGGGCCCCCTCCACTTT CASSVDPTGGPLHF
TRBJ2-7 TRBV6-5 13 . . TGTGCCAGCGGACGGGGGTTTTTGTACGAGCAGTACTTC CASGRGFLYEQYF
TRBJ1-5 TRBV2 13 once . TGTGCCAGCATGGGGGCGGGCAATCAGCCCCAGCATTTT CASMGAGNQPQHF
TRBJ2-6 TRBV24-1 16 . . TGTGCCACCAGTGAGCCAGGCCCCTCTGGGGCCAACGTCCTGACTTTC CATSEPGPSGANVLTF
TRBJ1-1 TRBV29-1 13 . . TGCAGCGTTTGGGTATCGGGGAACACTGAAGCTTTCTTT CSVWVSGNTEAFF
TRBJ1-1 TRBV19 14 . TRBD1 TGTGCCAGTAGTACTACAGGGGGAGGCACTGAAGCTTTCTTT CASSTTGGGTEAFF
TRBJ1-1 TRBV6-2/TRBV6-3 18 . . TGTGCCAGCAGTTACTCAGGGGCCCGCCCGGGGGTGAACACTGAAGCTTTCTTT CASSYSGARPGVNTEAFF
TRBJ1-4 TRBV2 15 . . TGTGCCAGCGCCGCGGGTCCTTCAACTAATGAAAAACTGTTTTTT CASAAGPSTNEKLFF
TRBJ1-4 TRBV6-5 16 . . TGTGCCAGCAGTTACTCGAGTCTGGAGGGTAATGAAAAACTGTTTTTT CASSYSSLEGNEKLFF
TRBJ1-2 TRBV18 14 . TRBD1 TGTGCCAGCTCACGGGACAGAGAAGACGATGGCTACACCTTC CASSRDREDDGYTF
TRBJ1-4 TRBV4-1 17 . TRBD1 TGCGCCAGCAGCCAACCGGACAGGGGAGGAACTAATGAAAAACTGTTTTTT CASSQPDRGGTNEKLFF
TRBJ2-7 TRBV28 17 . . TGTGCCAGCAGTTCGGACACCGACGCTAAAGTACCCTACGAGCAGTACTTC CASSSDTDAKVPYEQYF
TRBJ2-3 TRBV7-2 15 . . TGTGCCAGCAGCATCAGATTGCCTAGCACAGATACGCAGTATTTT CASSIRLPSTDTQYF
TRBJ1-5 TRBV27 13 . TRBD1 TGTGCCAGCAGTTGGGACAGGGCGACGCCCCAGCATTTT CASSWDRATPQHF
TRBJ1-2 TRBV25-1 14 . TRBD1 TGTGCCAGCAGTGTCAACAGGGGGACCTATGGCTACACCTTC CASSVNRGTYGYTF
TRBJ2-7 TRBV5-1 13 . . TGCGCCAGCAGCTTGGTAGGCGGGGCCGAGCAGTACTTC CASSLVGGAEQYF
TRBJ2-1 TRBV5-1 15 . TRBD1 TGCGCCAGCAGCTTGGAGGGGGCCAGCTACAATGAGCAGTTCTTC CASSLEGASYNEQFF
TRBJ1-2 TRBV28 14 . . TGTGCCAGCAGTTCGGGGGGGTGGGACTATGGCTACACCTTC CASSSGGWDYGYTF
TRBJ1-5 TRBV28 13 . TRBD1 TGTGCCAGCAGAGGACAGGCAACTCAGCCCCAGCATTTT CASRGQATQPQHF
TRBJ2-3 TRBV6-6 15 . TRBD2 TGTGCCAGCAGTTACCTAGCGGGGAACACAGATACGCAGTATTTT CASSYLAGNTDTQYF
TRBJ2-7 TRBV28 17 . TRBD2 TGTGCCAGCAGGGGGCTATATCGACTAGCGTTGACCTACGAGCAGTACTTC CASRGLYRLALTYEQYF
TRBJ2-5 TRBV5-4 14 . . TGTGCCAGCAGCTTGGATTGGCAGGGGAAGACCCAGTACTTC CASSLDWQGKTQYF